Listed below are T cell receptor beta chains from one sample, sequenced in a study of blood T cell repertoires in COVID-19. Libraries were prepared by immunoSEQ multiplex PCR; TCRdb keeps only in-frame clonotypes and omits some of them. This table holds about 180,000 clones, approximately 84% found once. Sequencing used peripheral blood. The receptors here all came from a woman in her forties or fifties with COVID-19, enrolled during active disease. The CDR3 runs from the conserved cysteine through the conserved F or W. D genes are given only for firm matches. Some rows have no size entry. The others give once, few or many, or a class for an expanded clone.

J gene: TRBJ2-3; clone size: few; V gene: TRBV7-2; CDR3 length: 14; D gene: -; CDR3 protein: CASSLDSLGLTQYF; CDR3 DNA: TGTGCCAGCAGCTTAGATTCCTTGGGCCTCACGCAGTATTTT
J gene: TRBJ1-5; clone size: -; V gene: TRBV25-1; CDR3 length: 13; D gene: -; CDR3 protein: CASSDAGNQPQHF; CDR3 DNA: TGTGCCAGCAGTGATGCGGGGAATCAGCCCCAGCATTTT
J gene: TRBJ2-7; clone size: -; V gene: TRBV7-9; CDR3 length: 15; D gene: -; CDR3 protein: CASSRVGQGLYEQYF; CDR3 DNA: TGTGCCAGCAGCAGAGTAGGGCAGGGACTCTACGAGCAGTACTTC
J gene: TRBJ1-5; clone size: -; V gene: TRBV23-1; CDR3 length: 12; D gene: -; CDR3 protein: CAPARVRQPQHF; CDR3 DNA: TGCGCCCCGGCCCGGGTTCGTCAGCCCCAGCATTTT
J gene: TRBJ2-5; clone size: -; V gene: TRBV7-2; CDR3 length: 15; D gene: TRBD2; CDR3 protein: CASSLSSGGVETQYF; CDR3 DNA: TGTGCCAGCAGCTTATCAAGCGGGGGGGTGGAGACCCAGTACTTC
J gene: TRBJ1-5; clone size: once; V gene: TRBV19; CDR3 length: 14; D gene: TRBD1; CDR3 protein: CASRQTGVNQPQHF; CDR3 DNA: TGTGCCAGCCGCCAAACAGGGGTCAATCAGCCCCAGCATTTT
J gene: TRBJ1-3; clone size: once; V gene: TRBV7-9; CDR3 length: 17; D gene: -; CDR3 protein: CASSLIWTTASGNTIYF; CDR3 DNA: TGTGCCAGCAGCTTAATTTGGACAACTGCTTCTGGAAACACCATATATTTT
J gene: TRBJ2-1; clone size: -; V gene: TRBV30; CDR3 length: 13; D gene: TRBD2; CDR3 protein: CAWGLAVYNEQFF; CDR3 DNA: TGTGCCTGGGGACTAGCGGTGTACAATGAGCAGTTCTTC
J gene: TRBJ1-2; clone size: -; V gene: TRBV29-1; CDR3 length: 15; D gene: -; CDR3 protein: CSVERGEAANYGYTF; CDR3 DNA: TGCAGCGTTGAAAGAGGAGAGGCCGCTAACTATGGCTACACCTTC
J gene: TRBJ2-3; clone size: -; V gene: TRBV27; CDR3 length: 15; D gene: TRBD2; CDR3 protein: CASSYRGLAADTQYF; CDR3 DNA: TGTGCCAGCAGTTACCGGGGACTAGCGGCAGATACGCAGTATTTT
J gene: TRBJ1-6; clone size: -; V gene: TRBV20-1; CDR3 length: 13; D gene: -; CDR3 protein: CSASGQSNSPLHF; CDR3 DNA: TGCAGTGCTAGTGGGCAGTCTAATTCACCCCTCCACTTT
J gene: TRBJ1-4; clone size: -; V gene: TRBV4-3; CDR3 length: 16; D gene: -; CDR3 protein: CASSPWDTLRGEKLFF; CDR3 DNA: TGCGCCAGCAGCCCCTGGGACACCCTCCGGGGTGAAAAACTGTTTTTT
J gene: TRBJ2-1; clone size: -; V gene: TRBV1; CDR3 length: 16; D gene: -; CDR3 protein: CTSSQETSGVSDEQFF; CDR3 DNA: TGCACCAGCAGCCAAGAGACTAGCGGGGTTTCGGATGAGCAGTTCTTC
J gene: TRBJ1-1; clone size: once; V gene: TRBV7-3; CDR3 length: 14; D gene: TRBD1; CDR3 protein: CASSPGGGRTEAFF; CDR3 DNA: TGTGCCAGCAGCCCAGGGGGCGGCCGTACTGAAGCTTTCTTT
J gene: TRBJ1-5; clone size: -; V gene: TRBV21-1; CDR3 length: 18; D gene: -; CDR3 protein: CASSSSRDSPNPNQPQHF; CDR3 DNA: TGTGCCAGCAGCAGTAGCCGGGACAGTCCTAACCCGAATCAGCCCCAGCATTTT
J gene: TRBJ1-1; clone size: -; V gene: TRBV7-9; CDR3 length: 14; D gene: -; CDR3 protein: CASSPTTEHTEAFF; CDR3 DNA: TGTGCCAGCAGCCCGACGACAGAGCACACTGAAGCTTTCTTT
J gene: TRBJ2-7; clone size: -; V gene: TRBV10-1; CDR3 length: 15; D gene: TRBD1; CDR3 protein: CASMEHGTADYEQYF; CDR3 DNA: TGCGCCAGCATGGAACACGGGACAGCAGATTACGAGCAGTACTTC
J gene: TRBJ1-2; clone size: -; V gene: TRBV12-3/TRBV12-4; CDR3 length: 13; D gene: TRBD1; CDR3 protein: CASSPGGPYGYTF; CDR3 DNA: TGTGCCAGCAGTCCAGGGGGGCCCTATGGCTACACCTTC
J gene: TRBJ2-1; clone size: -; V gene: TRBV7-2; CDR3 length: 15; D gene: TRBD2; CDR3 protein: CASSRILRGGNEQFF; CDR3 DNA: TGTGCCAGCAGTCGAATTCTTCGGGGGGGCAATGAGCAGTTCTTC
J gene: TRBJ2-7; clone size: few; V gene: TRBV20-1; CDR3 length: 12; D gene: -; CDR3 protein: CSASSGPYEQYF; CDR3 DNA: TGCAGTGCTAGTTCAGGTCCCTACGAGCAGTACTTC
J gene: TRBJ1-1; clone size: once; V gene: TRBV5-1; CDR3 length: 15; D gene: -; CDR3 protein: CASSTGLLRNTEAFF; CDR3 DNA: TGCGCCAGCAGCACCGGACTGCTGCGGAACACTGAAGCTTTCTTT
J gene: TRBJ2-6; clone size: -; V gene: TRBV28; CDR3 length: 17; D gene: TRBD1; CDR3 protein: CASMVGQGAFGANVLTF; CDR3 DNA: TGTGCCAGCATGGTTGGGCAGGGGGCTTTTGGGGCCAACGTCCTGACTTTC
J gene: TRBJ1-6; clone size: -; V gene: TRBV28; CDR3 length: 16; D gene: TRBD1; CDR3 protein: CASRPSTGGDNSPLHF; CDR3 DNA: TGTGCCAGCAGGCCAAGTACAGGGGGAGATAATTCACCCCTCCACTTT
J gene: TRBJ2-7; clone size: -; V gene: TRBV12-5; CDR3 length: 20; D gene: TRBD2; CDR3 protein: CASGLAPRLAGGYQFYEQYF; CDR3 DNA: TGTGCTAGTGGTTTGGCCCCAAGACTAGCGGGGGGCTACCAATTCTACGAGCAGTACTTC
J gene: TRBJ2-2; clone size: -; V gene: TRBV29-1; CDR3 length: 14; D gene: TRBD2; CDR3 protein: CSVEASGTTGELFF; CDR3 DNA: TGCAGCGTTGAGGCTAGCGGAACTACCGGGGAGCTGTTTTTT
J gene: TRBJ2-2; clone size: -; V gene: TRBV4-3; CDR3 length: 17; D gene: TRBD2; CDR3 protein: CASSPHRLAGGPGELFF; CDR3 DNA: TGCGCCAGCAGCCCCCACCGACTAGCGGGGGGGCCCGGGGAGCTGTTTTTT
J gene: TRBJ2-3; clone size: -; V gene: TRBV6-5; CDR3 length: 14; D gene: TRBD1; CDR3 protein: CASSYGTVGDTQYF; CDR3 DNA: TGTGCCAGCAGTTACGGGACAGTGGGAGATACGCAGTATTTT
J gene: TRBJ2-1; clone size: -; V gene: TRBV11-1; CDR3 length: 15; D gene: -; CDR3 protein: CASSPDGLSYNEQFF; CDR3 DNA: TGTGCCAGCAGCCCAGATGGGCTCTCCTACAATGAGCAGTTCTTC
J gene: TRBJ1-4; clone size: -; V gene: TRBV4-1; CDR3 length: 16; D gene: TRBD1; CDR3 protein: CASSLGQGATNEKLFF; CDR3 DNA: TGCGCCAGCAGCCTCGGACAGGGGGCAACTAATGAAAAACTGTTTTTT
J gene: TRBJ2-7; clone size: -; V gene: TRBV2; CDR3 length: 15; D gene: TRBD1; CDR3 protein: CASTNSGTGSYEQYF; CDR3 DNA: TGTGCCAGCACCAACTCCGGGACAGGGTCCTACGAGCAGTACTTC
J gene: TRBJ1-2; clone size: -; V gene: TRBV6-2/TRBV6-3; CDR3 length: 15; D gene: -; CDR3 protein: CASSYLRGLDYGYTF; CDR3 DNA: TGTGCCAGCAGTTACCTCAGGGGCTTGGACTATGGCTACACCTTC
J gene: TRBJ1-2; clone size: once; V gene: TRBV19; CDR3 length: 15; D gene: -; CDR3 protein: CASTTAHLGGIGYTF; CDR3 DNA: TGTGCCAGTACCACCGCCCACCTGGGAGGTATTGGCTACACCTTC
J gene: TRBJ2-1; clone size: -; V gene: TRBV11-3; CDR3 length: 14; D gene: TRBD1; CDR3 protein: CASKSRGPNNEQFF; CDR3 DNA: TGTGCCAGCAAGTCCAGGGGGCCGAACAATGAGCAGTTCTTC
J gene: TRBJ1-5; clone size: -; V gene: TRBV10-2; CDR3 length: 14; D gene: -; CDR3 protein: CASSTGLSNQPQHF; CDR3 DNA: TGCGCCAGTTCTACAGGGCTTAGCAATCAGCCCCAGCATTTT
J gene: TRBJ2-7; clone size: -; V gene: TRBV2; CDR3 length: 12; D gene: -; CDR3 protein: CASSQQGYEQYF; CDR3 DNA: TGTGCCAGCAGTCAACAGGGTTACGAGCAGTACTTC
J gene: TRBJ1-5; clone size: few; V gene: TRBV30; CDR3 length: 12; D gene: -; CDR3 protein: CAWNRAGQPQHF; CDR3 DNA: TGTGCCTGGAACAGGGCCGGTCAGCCCCAGCATTTT
J gene: TRBJ1-3; clone size: once; V gene: TRBV6-1; CDR3 length: 16; D gene: TRBD1; CDR3 protein: CASSEATGSSGNTIYF; CDR3 DNA: TGTGCCAGCAGTGAGGCGACAGGGAGCTCTGGAAACACCATATATTTT
J gene: TRBJ2-6; clone size: -; V gene: TRBV27; CDR3 length: 20; D gene: -; CDR3 protein: CASSLTRNPRQVSGANVLTF; CDR3 DNA: TGTGCCAGCAGTTTAACCCGAAACCCCCGACAGGTCTCTGGGGCCAACGTCCTGACTTTC
J gene: TRBJ1-4; clone size: -; V gene: TRBV7-9; CDR3 length: 14; D gene: -; CDR3 protein: CASSSEGPNEKLFF; CDR3 DNA: TGTGCCAGCAGCTCGGAGGGCCCTAATGAAAAACTGTTTTTT
J gene: TRBJ1-5; clone size: -; V gene: TRBV4-1; CDR3 length: 16; D gene: TRBD1; CDR3 protein: CASSQFMTGSGQPQHF; CDR3 DNA: TGCGCCAGCAGCCAATTTATGACAGGGAGTGGACAGCCCCAGCATTTT
J gene: TRBJ2-1; clone size: few; V gene: TRBV5-1; CDR3 length: 16; D gene: TRBD1; CDR3 protein: CASSLAPQGAEGEQFF; CDR3 DNA: TGCGCCAGCAGCTTGGCTCCACAGGGGGCAGAGGGTGAGCAGTTCTTC
J gene: TRBJ2-7; clone size: once; V gene: TRBV10-3; CDR3 length: 15; D gene: TRBD2; CDR3 protein: CAISEGTRGSYEQYF; CDR3 DNA: TGTGCCATCAGTGAAGGGACTAGGGGCTCCTACGAGCAGTACTTC
J gene: TRBJ2-1; clone size: -; V gene: TRBV7-6; CDR3 length: 16; D gene: TRBD2; CDR3 protein: CASSLLAGAYSNEQFF; CDR3 DNA: TGTGCCAGCAGCTTACTAGCGGGGGCCTATTCCAATGAGCAGTTCTTC
J gene: TRBJ2-7; clone size: -; V gene: TRBV5-4; CDR3 length: 13; D gene: TRBD1; CDR3 protein: CASSQDRVGEQYF; CDR3 DNA: TGTGCCAGCAGCCAGGACAGGGTCGGCGAGCAGTACTTC
J gene: TRBJ2-7; clone size: -; V gene: TRBV7-2; CDR3 length: 14; D gene: TRBD1; CDR3 protein: CASSPRDRTYEQYF; CDR3 DNA: TGTGCCAGCAGCCCCCGGGACAGGACGTACGAGCAGTACTTC
J gene: TRBJ1-1; clone size: -; V gene: TRBV4-1; CDR3 length: 15; D gene: -; CDR3 protein: CASSQDLSGGTEAFF; CDR3 DNA: TGCGCCAGCAGCCAAGATCTATCCGGGGGGACTGAAGCTTTCTTT
J gene: TRBJ2-1; clone size: -; V gene: TRBV9; CDR3 length: 13; D gene: TRBD2; CDR3 protein: CASSERDFAEQFF; CDR3 DNA: TGTGCCAGCAGCGAGCGGGACTTCGCTGAGCAGTTCTTC
J gene: TRBJ1-1; clone size: -; V gene: TRBV7-9; CDR3 length: 15; D gene: TRBD1; CDR3 protein: CASSSSRDRGLLPFF; CDR3 DNA: TGTGCCAGCAGCTCGTCCCGGGACAGGGGCCTACTCCCTTTCTTT
J gene: TRBJ2-4; clone size: -; V gene: TRBV9; CDR3 length: 19; D gene: TRBD2; CDR3 protein: CASSVGPLAGGSPKNIQYF; CDR3 DNA: TGTGCCAGCAGCGTGGGCCCCCTGGCCGGGGGGAGTCCCAAAAACATTCAGTACTTC
J gene: TRBJ2-7; clone size: -; V gene: TRBV5-6; CDR3 length: 14; D gene: -; CDR3 protein: CASSLETGPYEQYF; CDR3 DNA: TGTGCCAGCAGCTTGGAGACGGGTCCCTACGAGCAGTACTTC
J gene: TRBJ1-6; clone size: -; V gene: TRBV28; CDR3 length: 16; D gene: -; CDR3 protein: CASSLDPRAGNSPLHF; CDR3 DNA: TGTGCCAGCAGTTTAGATCCCCGAGCGGGAAATTCACCCCTCCACTTT
J gene: TRBJ2-5; clone size: -; V gene: TRBV7-9; CDR3 length: 14; D gene: TRBD2; CDR3 protein: CASSFQGGRETQYF; CDR3 DNA: TGTGCCAGCAGCTTCCAGGGAGGGAGGGAGACCCAGTACTTC
J gene: TRBJ1-5; clone size: -; V gene: TRBV3-1/TRBV3-2; CDR3 length: 16; D gene: TRBD1; CDR3 protein: CASSQSGGGSNQPQHF; CDR3 DNA: TGTGCCAGCAGCCAATCAGGGGGCGGTAGCAATCAGCCCCAGCATTTT
J gene: TRBJ2-3; clone size: -; V gene: TRBV5-1; CDR3 length: 22; D gene: TRBD2; CDR3 protein: CASSLGTSQRGGPRDSTDTQYF; CDR3 DNA: TGCGCCAGCAGCTTGGGCACGTCCCAGCGGGGGGGCCCTCGGGATAGCACAGATACGCAGTATTTT